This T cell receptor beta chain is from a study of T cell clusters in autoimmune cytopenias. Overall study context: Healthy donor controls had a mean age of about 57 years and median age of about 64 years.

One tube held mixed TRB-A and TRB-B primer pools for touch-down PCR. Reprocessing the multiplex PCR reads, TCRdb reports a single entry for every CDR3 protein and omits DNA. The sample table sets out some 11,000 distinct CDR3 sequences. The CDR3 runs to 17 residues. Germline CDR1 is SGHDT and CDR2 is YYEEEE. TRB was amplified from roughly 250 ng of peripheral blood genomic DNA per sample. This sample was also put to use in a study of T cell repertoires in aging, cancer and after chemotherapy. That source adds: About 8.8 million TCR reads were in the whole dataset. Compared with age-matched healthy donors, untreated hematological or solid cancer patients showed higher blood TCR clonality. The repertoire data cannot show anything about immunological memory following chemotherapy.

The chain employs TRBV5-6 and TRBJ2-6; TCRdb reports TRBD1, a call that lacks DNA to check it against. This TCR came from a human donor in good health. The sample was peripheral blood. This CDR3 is CASSGGQGATGANVLTF.